Each of the 5 T cell receptor beta chains below was sequenced from the same sample in a study of early T cells in non-severe SARS-CoV-2 infection. TCRdb reprocessed the 5' RACE reads via MiXCR and lists one record per CDR3 protein. The data contain tens of thousands of distinct CDR3 sequences, about 6.3% of them singletons. The sample comprised whole blood. The receptors originated from an adult who was a healthcare worker with PCR-confirmed SARS-CoV-2 infection or an uninfected control (not recorded which).

This clonotype was counted many times. The V call is TRBV29-1, the J call TRBJ1-1, with D tentatively TRBD1 (5 bases). CDR3 size: 18 residues. Germline V lookup: CDR1 SQVTM, CDR2 ANQGSEA. The CDR3 reads CNRRGTWRRVLVNTEAFF. The CDR3 DNA reads TGCAACCGAAGGGGTACGTGGCGGCGCGTATTAGTGAACACTGAAGCTTTCTTT.

This clonotype was detected many times. The V and J genes are TRBV9 and TRBJ2-7; D is perhaps TRBD1 (5 bases). Between the trimmed V and J ends, which lost 4 bases and 3 bases, there was a span of 14 bases. The V gene's germline CDR1 is SGDLS and CDR2 YYNGEE. This CDR3 has 14 amino acids. CDR3 region: CASSPHGHIYEQYF. The CDR3 DNA reads as TGTGCCAGCAGCCCCCACGGACATATCTACGAGCAGTACTTC.

V and J are TRBV11-2 and TRBJ2-7, with 9 bases aligning to TRBD2. The germline gives CDR1 SGHAT, CDR2 FQNNGV. This CDR3 is 17 amino acids long. V was clipped by 4 bases and J by 0 bases; unmatched bases: 10. For the CDR3, the DNA is TGTGCCAGCAGCTCAAGCTATCGCGGGAGGGACTCCTACGAGCAGTACTTC. Residues: CASSSSYRGRDSYEQYF.

Comments on this clonotype: Possible read error: a much larger clone is one base away. The V call is TRBV6-4, the J call TRBJ2-1; 12 nucleotides align to TRBD2. Germline lookup yields CDR1 MRHNA and CDR2 SNTAGT. CDR3 length: 14 residues. This chain's CDR3 is CASCDSGTSGSQFF. CDR3 DNA: TGTGCCAGCTGTGACTCGGGGACTAGCGGGTCGCAGTTCTTC.

There are many counts of this clonotype. The chain employs TRBV30 and TRBJ2-3; 12 bases are shared with TRBD2. The CDR3 is 14 amino acids. CDR1 and CDR2 from the germline V gene are GTSNPN and SVGIG (reference sequence). CDR3 in amino acids: CAYLAGGRTDTQYF. CDR3 sequence (DNA): TGTGCATATCTAGCGGGAGGGCGAACAGATACGCAGTATTTT.